The TCR beta chain described here comes from a study of cytomegalovirus exposure and HLA in healthy donors. Notes on the study in general: Listed as cytomegalovirus-associated were 150 or so TCR beta chains.

Only in-frame clones appear in the TCRdb table, and some are missing; sequencing was by immunoSEQ multiplex PCR. The profile shows some 250,000 clones, approximately 83% of them singletons. The CDR3 totals 18 residues. V lost 5 bases to trimming and J lost 5 bases; unmatched junction nucleotides: 16. Germline V lookup: CDR1 KGHSH, CDR2 LQKENI. For this clone: No antigen is known for it.

The receptor comes from a woman in her thirties in good health and CMV-seropositive. Material for sequencing was PBMCs. This chain connects TRBV18 to TRBJ2-1; 9 bases are a match to TRBD1. The CDR3 region is CASSFQIPGQGSDNEQFF. The CDR3 DNA reads as TGTGCCAGCTCATTTCAAATTCCGGGACAGGGAAGCGACAATGAGCAGTTCTTC. The full variable domain, completed using reference TRBV18 and TRBJ2-1, is NAGVMQNPRHLVRRRGQEARLRCSPMKGHSHVYWYRQLPEEGLKFMVYLQKENIIDESGMPKERFSAEFPKEGPSILRIQQVVRGDSAAYFCASSFQIPGQGSDNEQFFGPGTRLTVL.